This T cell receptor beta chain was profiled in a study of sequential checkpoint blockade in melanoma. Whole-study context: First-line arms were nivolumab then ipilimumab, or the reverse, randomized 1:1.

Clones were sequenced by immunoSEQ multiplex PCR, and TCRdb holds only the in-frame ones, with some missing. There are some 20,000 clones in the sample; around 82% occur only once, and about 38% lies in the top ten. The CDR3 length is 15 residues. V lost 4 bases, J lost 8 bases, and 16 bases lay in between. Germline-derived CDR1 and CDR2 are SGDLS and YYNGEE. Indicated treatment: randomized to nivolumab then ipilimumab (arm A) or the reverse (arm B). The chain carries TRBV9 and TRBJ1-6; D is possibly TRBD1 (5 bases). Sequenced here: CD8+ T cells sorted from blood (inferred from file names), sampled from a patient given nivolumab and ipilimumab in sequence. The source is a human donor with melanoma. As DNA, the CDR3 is TGTGCCAGCAGCTCTATGGGGGGTGCGGATTCACCCCTCCACTTT. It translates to CASSSMGGADSPLHF.